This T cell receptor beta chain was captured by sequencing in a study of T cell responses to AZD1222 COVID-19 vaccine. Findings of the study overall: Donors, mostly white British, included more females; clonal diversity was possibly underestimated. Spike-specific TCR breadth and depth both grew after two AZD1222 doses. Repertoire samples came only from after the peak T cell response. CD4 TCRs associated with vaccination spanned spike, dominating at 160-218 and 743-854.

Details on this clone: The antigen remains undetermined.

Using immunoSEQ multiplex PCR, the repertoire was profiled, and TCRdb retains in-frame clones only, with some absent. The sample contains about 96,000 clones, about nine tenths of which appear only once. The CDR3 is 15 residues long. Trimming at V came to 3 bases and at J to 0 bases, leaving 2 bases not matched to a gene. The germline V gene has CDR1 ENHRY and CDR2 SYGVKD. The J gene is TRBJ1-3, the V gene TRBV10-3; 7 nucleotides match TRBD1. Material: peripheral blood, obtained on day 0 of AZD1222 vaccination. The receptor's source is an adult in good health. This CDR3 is CAISEGQVSGNTIYF. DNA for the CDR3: TGTGCCATCAGTGAAGGACAGGTCTCTGGAAACACCATATATTTT.